These T cell receptor beta chains were read from a single sample in a study of blood T cell repertoires in COVID-19. The protocol was immunoSEQ multiplex PCR, while the TCRdb copy is restricted to in-frame clones and leaves out a portion. The table shows 250,000 or so clones, with roughly 84% occurring only once. Material: peripheral blood. The receptors derive from a woman between 40 and 55 years old who had recovered from COVID-19. CDR3s include the opening cysteine and the closing phenylalanine or tryptophan. A D gene is named only where the DNA matches it firmly. Not every row has a clone size; where given, it reads once, few, many or a size class.

TRBV28	TRBJ1-4	-	once	CASSLLGRDEKLFF	TGTGCCAGCAGTTTGTTAGGCAGGGATGAAAAACTGTTTTTT
TRBV28	TRBJ2-5	-	-	CASSARDMPETQYF	TGTGCCAGCAGTGCCCGGGACATGCCGGAGACCCAGTACTTC
TRBV24-1	TRBJ1-2	-	-	CATSDPNYGYGYTF	TGTGCCACCAGTGACCCCAATTACGGCTATGGCTACACCTTC
TRBV6-5	TRBJ2-7	TRBD1	many	CASSRTGEGHEQYF	TGTGCCAGCAGCCGGACAGGGGAGGGCCACGAGCAGTACTTC
TRBV10-3	TRBJ2-7	TRBD1	-	CAIRNTGAYEQYF	TGTGCCATCAGGAATACAGGGGCCTACGAGCAGTACTTC
TRBV5-1	TRBJ2-5	TRBD2	-	CASSPRGARAETQYF	TGCGCCAGCAGCCCGCGGGGGGCCAGGGCAGAGACCCAGTACTTC
TRBV5-1	TRBJ1-1	-	-	CASSLGGNTEAFF	TGCGCCAGCAGCTTGGGAGGGAACACTGAAGCTTTCTTT
TRBV18	TRBJ1-1	-	-	CASSPRENTEAFF	TGTGCCAGCTCACCACGCGAAAACACTGAAGCTTTCTTT
TRBV30	TRBJ1-1	TRBD1	-	CAWSRDSSRNTEAFF	TGTGCCTGGAGCCGGGACAGCTCAAGGAACACTGAAGCTTTCTTT
TRBV5-1	TRBJ1-2	TRBD1	-	CASSSPGQGRSGYTF	TGCGCCAGCAGCTCTCCGGGACAGGGAAGATCTGGCTACACCTTC
TRBV25-1	TRBJ2-6	TRBD1	-	CASSTRDRIYSGANVLTF	TGTGCCAGCAGTACCCGGGACAGGATCTACTCTGGGGCCAACGTCCTGACTTTC
TRBV9	TRBJ1-1	-	once	CASSATRVRTEAFF	TGTGCCAGCAGTGCTACGCGGGTGCGCACTGAAGCTTTCTTT
TRBV3-1/TRBV3-2	TRBJ2-7	TRBD1	-	CASSHRGQEPYEQYF	TGTGCCAGCAGCCATCGGGGACAGGAACCCTACGAGCAGTACTTC
TRBV18	TRBJ2-7	-	-	CASSLARGYEQYF	TGTGCCAGCTCACTTGCAAGGGGCTACGAGCAGTACTTC
TRBV4-1	TRBJ1-5	TRBD1	-	CASSQGEGTDIFLLNQPQHF	TGCGCCAGCAGCCAAGGTGAGGGGACAGATATTTTTCTCCTCAATCAGCCCCAGCATTTT
TRBV7-9	TRBJ1-4	TRBD1	-	CASSPQVGGQGNEKLFF	TGTGCCAGCAGCCCCCAGGTAGGGGGACAGGGAAATGAAAAACTGTTTTTT
TRBV6-6	TRBJ2-5	-	-	CASSYPGQEETQYF	TGTGCCAGCAGTTACCCGGGACAAGAAGAGACCCAGTACTTC
TRBV5-1	TRBJ2-1	TRBD1	-	CASSVVSGTGDNEQFF	TGCGCCAGCAGCGTAGTTTCTGGGACAGGGGACAATGAGCAGTTCTTC
TRBV4-2	TRBJ2-5	-	-	CASSQGTGRDQETQYF	TGTGCCAGCAGCCAAGGTACAGGTCGGGACCAAGAGACCCAGTACTTC
TRBV30	TRBJ1-4	-	-	CAWSVGHVEKLFF	TGTGCCTGGAGCGTAGGACACGTTGAAAAACTGTTTTTT
TRBV29-1	TRBJ1-2	-	-	CSVGHRNYGYTF	TGCAGCGTAGGACACAGGAACTATGGCTACACCTTC
TRBV24-1	TRBJ2-5	-	-	CATSDFKQGQETQYF	TGTGCCACCAGTGATTTTAAACAGGGACAAGAGACCCAGTACTTC
TRBV12-3/TRBV12-4	TRBJ1-2	-	few	CASSPGLNYGYTF	TGTGCCAGCAGTCCGGGGTTAAACTATGGCTACACCTTC
TRBV11-3	TRBJ2-1	TRBD2	-	CASSLAGGSYNEQFF	TGTGCCAGCAGCTTAGCGGGGGGGAGCTACAATGAGCAGTTCTTC
TRBV10-1	TRBJ2-1	TRBD2	-	CASSPSGGSGEQFF	TGCGCCAGCAGCCCTAGCGGGGGGTCAGGTGAGCAGTTCTTC
TRBV6-5	TRBJ2-7	-	-	CASGGASSYEQYF	TGTGCCAGCGGGGGGGCTTCGTCCTACGAGCAGTACTTC
TRBV3-1/TRBV3-2	TRBJ1-4	-	-	CASSQSATNEKLFF	TGTGCCAGCAGCCAGAGTGCAACTAATGAAAAACTGTTTTTT
TRBV7-8	TRBJ1-5	-	-	CASSLGFLQFSNQPQHF	TGTGCCAGCAGCTTAGGTTTTCTGCAGTTTAGCAATCAGCCCCAGCATTTT
TRBV29-1	TRBJ2-7	-	-	CSVGQNSYEQYF	TGCAGCGTTGGACAGAACTCCTACGAGCAGTACTTC
TRBV3-1/TRBV3-2	TRBJ2-5	TRBD2	-	CASSLNGGAETQYF	TGTGCCAGCAGCCTAAACGGGGGGGCGGAGACCCAGTACTTC
TRBV28	TRBJ1-1	TRBD1	once	CASSSGTGLMNTEAFF	TGTGCCAGCAGTTCCGGGACAGGGCTAATGAACACTGAAGCTTTCTTT
TRBV28	TRBJ1-2	TRBD1	-	CASSPTSGGSNYGYTF	TGTGCCAGCAGCCCTACTTCAGGGGGCTCTAACTATGGCTACACCTTC
TRBV29-1	TRBJ1-5	TRBD1	once	CSVGQGGNQPQHF	TGCAGCGTTGGGCAGGGGGGCAATCAGCCCCAGCATTTT
TRBV13	TRBJ1-2	-	-	CASSVGGNRDYGYTF	TGTGCCAGCAGTGTGGGGGGGAACCGAGACTATGGCTACACCTTC
TRBV6-1	TRBJ1-5	-	once	CASSERGGGQPQHF	TGTGCCAGCAGTGAACGTGGGGGGGGACAGCCCCAGCATTTT
TRBV6-4	TRBJ2-1	-	-	CASSDLVRGEQFF	TGTGCCAGCAGTGACTTAGTGCGTGGTGAGCAGTTCTTC
TRBV7-9	TRBJ2-7	-	-	CASSPYSGSGTYEQYF	TGTGCCAGCAGCCCCTACTCGGGGTCCGGCACCTACGAGCAGTACTTC
TRBV5-6	TRBJ1-2	TRBD1	-	CASSLGDRLDYGYTF	TGTGCCAGCAGCTTGGGGGACAGGTTGGACTATGGCTACACCTTC
TRBV19	TRBJ2-7	-	once	CASSMTGSNEQYF	TGTGCCAGTAGTATGACAGGATCCAACGAGCAGTACTTC
TRBV6-5	TRBJ1-2	-	-	CASSPNPDYGYTF	TGTGCCAGCAGTCCCAACCCGGACTATGGCTACACCTTC
TRBV14	TRBJ2-1	TRBD2	-	CASSQVGGGVAYNEQFF	TGTGCCAGCAGCCAAGTTGGCGGGGGGGTCGCCTACAATGAGCAGTTCTTC
TRBV4-2	TRBJ2-1	-	few	CASSQEAGIMDEQFF	TGTGCCAGCAGCCAAGAGGCAGGGATTATGGATGAGCAGTTCTTC
TRBV2	TRBJ2-5	-	-	CASSESRETQYF	TGTGCCAGCAGTGAAAGCCGAGAGACCCAGTACTTC
TRBV18	TRBJ2-7	TRBD1	-	CASSGQGPAYEQYF	TGTGCCAGCTCGGGACAGGGGCCAGCCTACGAGCAGTACTTC
TRBV2	TRBJ2-7	-	once	CASSGDIPEQYF	TGTGCCAGCAGCGGGGACATTCCCGAGCAGTACTTC
TRBV7-2	TRBJ1-6	-	once	CASSTVIRVSSPLHF	TGTGCCAGCTCTACCGTTATCAGGGTGAGCTCACCCCTCCACTTT
TRBV7-9	TRBJ2-7	TRBD1	-	CASSSDRGLVYEQYF	TGTGCCAGCAGCTCGGACAGGGGGCTCGTTTACGAGCAGTACTTC
TRBV7-2	TRBJ2-3	-	-	CASSLVGDGTDTQYF	TGTGCCAGCAGCTTAGTAGGAGACGGGACAGATACGCAGTATTTT
TRBV7-9	TRBJ2-7	TRBD1	-	CATGTGGIYEQYF	TGTGCCACCGGAACAGGGGGCATCTACGAGCAGTACTTC
TRBV28	TRBJ2-6	-	-	CASSWGPGANVLTF	TGTGCCAGCAGCTGGGGCCCTGGGGCCAACGTCCTGACTTTC
TRBV5-1	TRBJ2-5	-	-	CASSLSRREETQYF	TGCGCCAGCAGCTTATCGAGGCGCGAAGAGACCCAGTACTTC
TRBV11-2	TRBJ1-4	-	-	CASSPRLHPAAEKLFF	TGTGCCAGCAGCCCCCGACTTCACCCCGCGGCAGAAAAACTGTTTTTT
TRBV6-6	TRBJ1-4	-	-	CASKSPLQGNEKLFF	TGTGCCAGCAAGTCTCCACTGCAGGGGAATGAAAAACTGTTTTTT
TRBV6-6	TRBJ2-7	TRBD1	once	CASSTGTGTYEQYF	TGTGCCAGCAGTACAGGGACAGGGACCTACGAGCAGTACTTC
TRBV28	TRBJ2-7	-	-	CASSLVGGQSLRKQYF	TGTGCCAGCAGTTTAGTGGGGGGGCAGTCTCTGAGAAAGCAGTACTTC
TRBV5-1	TRBJ1-2	TRBD1	-	CASTTGTGPNYGYTF	TGCGCCAGCACCACCGGGACAGGGCCTAACTATGGCTACACCTTC
TRBV2	TRBJ1-5	TRBD1	-	CASSRTGGSQPQHF	TGTGCCAGCAGCAGGACAGGGGGAAGTCAGCCCCAGCATTTT
TRBV5-1	TRBJ1-6	TRBD1	-	CASSLLGQGDSPLHF	TGCGCCAGCAGCTTACTCGGGCAGGGGGATTCACCCCTCCACTTT
TRBV6-5	TRBJ1-5	-	few	CASSQQAQQPQHF	TGTGCCAGCAGTCAACAGGCCCAGCAGCCCCAGCATTTT